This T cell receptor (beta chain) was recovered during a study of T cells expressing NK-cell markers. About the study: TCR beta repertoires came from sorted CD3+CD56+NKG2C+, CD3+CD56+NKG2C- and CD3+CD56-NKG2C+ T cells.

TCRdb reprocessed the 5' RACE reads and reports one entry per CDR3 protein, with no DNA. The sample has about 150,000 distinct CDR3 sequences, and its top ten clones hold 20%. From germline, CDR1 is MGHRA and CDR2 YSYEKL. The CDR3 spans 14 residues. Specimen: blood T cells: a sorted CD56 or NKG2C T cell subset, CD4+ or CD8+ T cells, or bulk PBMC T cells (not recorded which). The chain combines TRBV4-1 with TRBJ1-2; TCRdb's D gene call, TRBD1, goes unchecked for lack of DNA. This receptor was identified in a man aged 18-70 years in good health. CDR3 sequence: CASSSLGGGGGYTF.